A single sample is the source of the 13 T cell receptor beta chains below, sequenced in a study of shared clonotypes between healthy human individuals. In the naive CD8 group, cells lacked CD45RO and were positively selected for CCR7, so terminally differentiated effector memory CD45RA+ cells were left out. Sequencing used immunoSEQ multiplex PCR; TCRdb keeps in-frame clones, though not all of them. Of around 1,900,000 clones listed, 80% to 95% are singletons. Sequencing was carried out using naive CD8+ T cells from PBMCs. The receptors shown here come from a man aged 18 to 35 in good health. Some clones in this sample may be carry-over from other donors' samples.

This chain joins TRBV30 and TRBJ2-5; D is unresolved. This CDR3 spans 14 amino acids. Germline CDR1 GTSNPN, CDR2 SVGIG (reference sequence). Trimming shortened V by 2 bases and J by 5 bases, and 15 bases separated the two germline ends. The DNA for the CDR3 is TGTGCCTGGAGTTTGGGTGCCGGTTGGGAGACCCAGTACTTC. Protein product: CAWSLGAGWETQYF. Supplemented by reference TRBV30 and TRBJ2-5, the full variable domain reads SQTIHQWPATLVQPVGSPLSLECTVEGTSNPNLYWYRQAAGRGLQLLFYSVGIGQISSEVPQNLSASRPQDRQFILSSKKLLLSDSGFYLCAWSLGAGWETQYFGPGTRLLVL.

This chain uses TRBV28 with TRBJ1-2; D is unclear. V lost 3 bases, J lost 4 bases, and 15 bases lay in between. This CDR3 is built from 15 residues. Germline V gives CDR1 MDHEN, CDR2 SYDVKM. CDR3 DNA: TGTGCCAGCAGTTTGGCAGAGGGCTGGGGCTATGGCTACACCTTC. Translating it yields CASSLAEGWGYGYTF.

The chain links TRBV27 to TRBJ1-5; D is undetermined. Germline V gives CDR1 MNHEY, CDR2 SMNVEV (reference sequence). Trimming cost V 3 bases and J 5 bases, with 11 bases left between them. The CDR3 runs to 14 residues. The CDR3 DNA is TGTGCCAGCAGTTTTCTGGGAGTGGATCAGCCCCAGCATTTT. It is translated as CASSFLGVDQPQHF.

This sequence joins TRBV9 and TRBJ2-2, with D tentatively TRBD2 (5 bases). Trimming took off 3 bases at V and 5 bases at J, with 17 bases between the two ends. Per germline, CDR1 SGDLS and CDR2 YYNGEE. This CDR3 is built from 16 residues. Here the CDR3 DNA reads TGTGCCAGCAGCGCCTCTCCGGGATATCGAACCGGGGAGCTGTTTTTT. This translates into CASSASPGYRTGELFF.

This clone was observed a single time. V is TRBV28 and J is TRBJ1-2; 7 positions agree with TRBD1. CDR3 length: 16 residues. The germline gives CDR1 MDHEN, CDR2 SYDVKM. V shed 6 bases, J shed 4 bases, and the junction held 14 bases outside the gene matches. The CDR3 is CASRDRTGQKVYGYTF. CDR3 DNA sequence: TGTGCCAGCAGGGACAGGACAGGTCAAAAGGTCTATGGCTACACCTTC.

The chain couples TRBV2 to TRBJ2-7; D is uncertain. The CDR3 has 14 residues. The V gene's germline CDR1 is SNHLY and CDR2 FYNNEI. The ends were cut back, 10 bases at V and 2 bases at J, with 18 bases in the middle. The CDR3, as DNA: TGTGCCACAGTTCCACCCCGGGCCCCCTACGAGCAGTACTTC. It encodes CATVPPRAPYEQYF.

CDR3 nucleotide sequence: TGCGCCAGCAGCCAAGGGACTAGCGGGAGGGCCTTGGGCGAGCAGTACTTC. This sequence encodes CASSQGTSGRALGEQYF. The V call is TRBV4-3, the J call TRBJ2-7, with 15 bases aligning to TRBD2. J gave up 6 bases and V 1 base, and 7 bases lay outside the gene matches. This CDR3 comprises 17 residues. Germline V gene sequence: CDR1 LGHNA, CDR2 YSLEER.

The chain links TRBV19 to TRBJ2-7; D is perhaps TRBD1 (6 bases). This CDR3 has 16 residues. CDR1 is LNHDA, CDR2 SQIVND, per germline (reference sequence). Trimming removed 1 base from V and 0 bases from J, with 13 bases in between. The CDR3 here is CASSIAPGHNSYEQYF. In nucleotides, the CDR3 is TGTGCCAGTAGTATAGCCCCGGGACACAACTCCTACGAGCAGTACTTC.

The gene calls are TRBV10-1 and TRBJ2-3, with D uncertain. V dropped 2 bases and J dropped 3 bases, with 6 bases sitting between them. This CDR3 has 13 amino acids. Germline CDR1 WNHNN, CDR2 SYGVQD (reference sequence). CDR3 in amino acids: CASSELPTDTQYF. The DNA of the CDR3 is TGCGCCAGCAGTGAGCTCCCGACAGATACGCAGTATTTT.

A single count supports this clone. V is TRBV4-1 and J is TRBJ2-7; 7 nucleotides line up with TRBD2. The ends lost 0 bases at V and 1 base at J; junction bases unmatched: 6. This CDR3 spans 16 amino acids. Germline V gene lookup returns CDR1 MGHRA and CDR2 YSYEKL. The CDR3 nucleotides are TGCGCCAGCAGCCAAGAATCTCCTAGCGGATCCTACGAGCAGTACTTC. It is translated as CASSQESPSGSYEQYF.

The genes are TRBV29-1 and TRBJ1-2; 10 bases match TRBD1. Germline V lookup: CDR1 SQVTM, CDR2 ANQGSEA. CDR3 length equals 14 residues. V lost 5 bases to trimming and J lost 5 bases; unmatched junction nucleotides: 8. CDR3 DNA sequence: TGCAGCGTTCCCGACAGGGGGCGAGGATATGGCTACACCTTC. Residues: CSVPDRGRGYGYTF.

The CDR3 coding sequence is TGTGCCAGCAGCTTAACCACCCGCACAGATACGCAGTATTTT. Protein: CASSLTTRTDTQYF. The V gene is TRBV7-8, the J gene TRBJ2-3; D remains ambiguous. Germline V gene sequence: CDR1 SGHVS, CDR2 FQNEAQ. The V end lost 2 bases, the J end lost 1 base, and 7 bases lay between the germline ends. CDR3 length: 14 amino acids.

This sequence joins TRBV27 and TRBJ2-1; the D gene is possibly TRBD2 (6 bases). The CDR3 is made up of 15 amino acids. V was clipped by 8 bases and J by 2 bases, with 16 bases between them. Germline V CDR1 and CDR2: MNHEY, SMNVEV (reference sequence). In DNA form, the CDR3 reads TGTGCCAGCTCCAACATGGGACTGGCCTACAATGAGCAGTTCTTC. This translates into CASSNMGLAYNEQFF.